The 3 T cell receptor beta chains below come from one sample, sequenced in a study of T cell responses to AZD1222 COVID-19 vaccine. Only in-frame clones appear in the TCRdb table, and some are missing; sequencing was by immunoSEQ multiplex PCR. This sample has 150,000 or so clones; approximately 94% occur once, and the top ten carry 4.5% to 5.5%. The source was peripheral blood, collected 28 days after the second AZD1222 dose. These receptors were collected from an adult who received the AZD1222 COVID-19 vaccine.

The rearrangement uses TRBV11-2 and TRBJ2-7; no reliable D call. The CDR3 length is 14 residues. Germline assignment: CDR1 SGHAT and CDR2 FQNNGV. V dropped 1 base and J dropped 0 bases, with 7 bases sitting between them. This CDR3 is CASSLVGSSYEQYF. The CDR3 nucleotides read TGTGCCAGCAGCTTAGTGGGGTCCTCCTACGAGCAGTACTTC.

The rearrangement links TRBV4-3 to TRBJ2-5, with 10 bases aligning to TRBD1. The CDR3 extends over 15 amino acids. The junction had 4 bases not matched to a gene; V was cut back by 4 bases and J by 2 bases. Per germline, CDR1 LGHNA and CDR2 YSLEER. The CDR3 loop is CASSPWTGGQETQYF. The CDR3 DNA reads TGCGCCAGCAGCCCCTGGACAGGGGGGCAAGAGACCCAGTACTTC.

V gene TRBV1 combines with J gene TRBJ2-7; TRBD2 was called by the table and not checked on the DNA. TRBV1 is marked as a pseudogene. This CDR3 has 20 amino acids. This chain's CDR3 is CTSSHQRTSGIPSSSYEQYF. For the CDR3, the DNA is TGCACCAGCAGCCACCAAAGGACTAGCGGGATTCCGTCCAGCTCCTACGAGCAGTACTTC.